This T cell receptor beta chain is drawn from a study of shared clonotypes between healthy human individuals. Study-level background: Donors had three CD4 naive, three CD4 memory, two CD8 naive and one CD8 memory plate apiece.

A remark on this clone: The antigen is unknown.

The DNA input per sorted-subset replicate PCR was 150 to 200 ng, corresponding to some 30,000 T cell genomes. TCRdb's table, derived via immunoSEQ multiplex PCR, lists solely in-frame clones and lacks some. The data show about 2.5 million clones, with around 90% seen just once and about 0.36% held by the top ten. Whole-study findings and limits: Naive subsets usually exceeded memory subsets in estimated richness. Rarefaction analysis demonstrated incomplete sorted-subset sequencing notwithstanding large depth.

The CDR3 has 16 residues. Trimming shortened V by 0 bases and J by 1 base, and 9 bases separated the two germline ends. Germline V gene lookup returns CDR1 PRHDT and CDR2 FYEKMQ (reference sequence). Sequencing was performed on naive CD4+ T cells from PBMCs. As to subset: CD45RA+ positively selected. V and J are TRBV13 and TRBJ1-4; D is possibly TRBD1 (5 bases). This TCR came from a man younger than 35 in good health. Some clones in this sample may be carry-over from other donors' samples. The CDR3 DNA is TGTGCCAGCAGCTTAGGCGGGGCAGGAACTAATGAAAAACTGTTTTTT. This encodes CASSLGGAGTNEKLFF.